These T cell receptor beta chains were read from a single sample in a study of blood T cell repertoires in COVID-19. Produced via immunoSEQ multiplex PCR; TCRdb's table is partial and in-frame only. The sample yields roughly 140,000 clones, approximately 85% seen once. The sequencing input was peripheral blood. The receptor source for this set is a woman older than 75 with acute or convalescent COVID-19. The CDR3 runs from the conserved cysteine through the conserved F or W. D genes are given only for firm matches. The size field is filled for only some rows; it gives once, few, many or a size class.

V: TRBV28
size: once
D: .
J: TRBJ1-2
length: 12
DNA: TGTGCCAGCAGTTTCGCAGGCTATGGCTACACCTTC
CDR3: CASSFAGYGYTF

V: TRBV10-3
size: .
D: TRBD1
J: TRBJ2-1
length: 15
DNA: TGTGCCATCAGGAATAAACAGGGGGCGAGTAATGAGCAGTTCTTC
CDR3: CAIRNKQGASNEQFF

V: TRBV5-1
size: .
D: TRBD1
J: TRBJ2-7
length: 13
DNA: TGCGCCAGCAGCTGGGGGACAGATCGCGAGCAGTACTTC
CDR3: CASSWGTDREQYF

V: TRBV5-4
size: few
D: TRBD2
J: TRBJ2-3
length: 17
DNA: TGTGCCAGCAGCTTGAGGGCAGCGGGGCTCTCAGGGGATACGCAGTATTTT
CDR3: CASSLRAAGLSGDTQYF

V: TRBV6-5
size: .
D: .
J: TRBJ1-1
length: 15
DNA: .
CDR3: CASSSSGQPNTEAFF

V: TRBV6-5
size: .
D: TRBD1
J: TRBJ1-3
length: 12
DNA: TGTGCTACAGGGGGCCGTGGAAACACCATATATTTT
CDR3: CATGGRGNTIYF

V: TRBV6-4
size: .
D: .
J: TRBJ1-1
length: 11
DNA: TGTGCCAGTAATTCCAGCACTGAAGCTTTCTTT
CDR3: CASNSSTEAFF

V: TRBV28
size: .
D: .
J: TRBJ1-6
length: 15
DNA: TGTGCCAGCAGTTTGGACAGCTCCTATAATTCACCCCTCCACTTT
CDR3: CASSLDSSYNSPLHF

V: TRBV5-1
size: .
D: .
J: TRBJ2-1
length: 15
DNA: TGCGCCACTACTCCAGGGACACCTTCTAGAGTAAAGCAGTTCTTC
CDR3: CATTPGTPSRVKQFF

V: TRBV19
size: .
D: .
J: TRBJ1-6
length: 12
DNA: TGTGCCAGTAGTATGGGGCCTGGACCCCTCCACTTT
CDR3: CASSMGPGPLHF

V: TRBV28
size: .
D: TRBD2
J: TRBJ2-4
length: 16
DNA: TGTGCCAGCAGTCTCCATAGCGGGAGGACCAAAAACATTCAGTACTTC
CDR3: CASSLHSGRTKNIQYF

V: TRBV20-1
size: .
D: .
J: TRBJ1-1
length: 11
DNA: TGCAGTGCTAGACAGGGGACTGAAGCTTTCTTT
CDR3: CSARQGTEAFF

V: TRBV5-6
size: once
D: .
J: TRBJ2-3
length: 13
DNA: TGTGCCAGCAGCCTCTTAAACACAGATACGCAGTATTTT
CDR3: CASSLLNTDTQYF

V: TRBV2
size: once
D: .
J: TRBJ1-1
length: 13
DNA: TGTGCCAGCAAAACAGGGTGGAACACTGAAGCTTTCTTT
CDR3: CASKTGWNTEAFF

V: TRBV11-2
size: .
D: TRBD1
J: TRBJ1-2
length: 15
DNA: TGTGCCAGCAGCCTATTCGGGCAGGGGGCAGGTGGCTACACCTTC
CDR3: CASSLFGQGAGGYTF

V: TRBV10-3
size: .
D: TRBD2
J: TRBJ2-7
length: 14
DNA: TGTGCCATCAGTCTAGCGGGGCACTCCTACGAGCAGTACTTC
CDR3: CAISLAGHSYEQYF

V: TRBV3-1/TRBV3-2
size: .
D: .
J: TRBJ2-3
length: 12
DNA: TGTGCCAGCAGCCTTTACTCAGATACGCAGTATTTT
CDR3: CASSLYSDTQYF

V: TRBV7-9
size: .
D: .
J: TRBJ2-5
length: 13
DNA: TGTGCCAGCAGCTTAGTACAGAAAGAGACCCAGTACTTC
CDR3: CASSLVQKETQYF

V: TRBV5-1
size: once
D: .
J: TRBJ2-7
length: 13
DNA: TGCGCCAGCAGCTTGGTGGGGGGCTACGAGCAGTACTTC
CDR3: CASSLVGGYEQYF

V: TRBV7-9
size: .
D: .
J: TRBJ2-3
length: 15
DNA: TGTGCCAGCAGCCCCTACAGGGTCGCAACAGATACGCAGTATTTT
CDR3: CASSPYRVATDTQYF

V: TRBV9
size: .
D: .
J: TRBJ1-3
length: 16
DNA: TGTGCCAGCAGCTCCAACCGCGGGAGCTTTGGAAACACCATATATTTT
CDR3: CASSSNRGSFGNTIYF

V: TRBV18
size: .
D: .
J: TRBJ2-3
length: 16
DNA: TGTGCCAGCTCATCAAGACTCATTGCTAGCACAGATACGCAGTATTTT
CDR3: CASSSRLIASTDTQYF

V: TRBV7-2
size: .
D: TRBD2
J: TRBJ2-3
length: 15
DNA: TGTGCCAGCAGCCGTACTAGCGGGGGCACAGATACGCAGTATTTT
CDR3: CASSRTSGGTDTQYF

V: TRBV7-8
size: .
D: .
J: TRBJ1-2
length: 12
DNA: TGTGCCAGCAGCCGGAGCGACTATGGCTACACCTTC
CDR3: CASSRSDYGYTF

V: TRBV4-1
size: .
D: .
J: TRBJ2-3
length: 16
DNA: TGCGCCAGCAGCCAACCAAAAGACTGGGGCAGAGATACGCAGTATTTT
CDR3: CASSQPKDWGRDTQYF

V: TRBV5-1
size: .
D: TRBD2
J: TRBJ2-7
length: 15
DNA: TGCGCCAGCAGCGAAGGACTAGCGGATGGTTACGAGCAGTACTTC
CDR3: CASSEGLADGYEQYF

V: TRBV2
size: .
D: TRBD2
J: TRBJ2-3
length: 12
DNA: TGTGCCAGCAGTGCCGAGACTAGCGGGGTAAGCTTT
CDR3: CASSAETSGVSF

V: TRBV27
size: once
D: TRBD1
J: TRBJ2-3
length: 16
DNA: TGTGCCAGCAGTTCAATGGGACAGATCCGGACAGATACGCAGTATTTT
CDR3: CASSSMGQIRTDTQYF

V: TRBV6-2/TRBV6-3
size: .
D: TRBD1
J: TRBJ1-1
length: 17
DNA: TGTGCCAGCAGCCGACTAGGGATCCGGGACAGGGGCACTGAAGCTTTCTTT
CDR3: CASSRLGIRDRGTEAFF

V: TRBV24-1
size: .
D: .
J: TRBJ1-5
length: 15
DNA: TGTGCCACCAGTGAAACCCGCTCGGGGGACCAGCCCCAGCATTTT
CDR3: CATSETRSGDQPQHF

V: TRBV7-2
size: .
D: .
J: TRBJ2-4
length: 14
DNA: TGTGCCAGCAGCTCGACCCTAGCGATAAACATTCAGTACTTC
CDR3: CASSSTLAINIQYF

V: TRBV18
size: .
D: TRBD1
J: TRBJ1-5
length: 14
DNA: TGTGCCAGCTCACGACAGGGTACGGGTCAGCCCCAGCATTTT
CDR3: CASSRQGTGQPQHF

V: TRBV28
size: .
D: .
J: TRBJ2-3
length: 15
DNA: TGTGCCAGCAGTCAATTCTTCCGGGACACAGATACGCAGTATTTT
CDR3: CASSQFFRDTDTQYF

V: TRBV5-1
size: many
D: .
J: TRBJ2-7
length: 13
DNA: TGCGCCAGCAGCTTGACAGACTCCTACGAGCAGTACTTC
CDR3: CASSLTDSYEQYF

V: TRBV4-1
size: .
D: .
J: TRBJ2-2
length: 15
DNA: TGCGCCAGCAGCTCCCGTCCCTCCAACACCGGGGAGCTGTTTTTT
CDR3: CASSSRPSNTGELFF

V: TRBV3-1/TRBV3-2
size: .
D: TRBD1
J: TRBJ1-6
length: 12
DNA: TGTGCCAGCAGCCAACAGGGGGGTCCCCTCCACTTT
CDR3: CASSQQGGPLHF

V: TRBV7-8
size: .
D: .
J: TRBJ1-4
length: 16
DNA: TGTGCCAGCAGCCACTTCCAGGGGTCCCTTTATGAAAAACTGTTTTTT
CDR3: CASSHFQGSLYEKLFF

V: TRBV7-3
size: .
D: TRBD1
J: TRBJ2-5
length: 13
DNA: TGTGCCAGCAGCTTGGGACAGGGACAGACCCAGTACTTC
CDR3: CASSLGQGQTQYF